The 22 T cell receptor beta chains in this list originate from one sample, sequenced in a study of identical twins. TCRdb re-analysed the 5' RACE reads in MiXCR, keeping a single row per CDR3 protein. Of 1.5 million to 2 million distinct CDR3 sequences listed, about 32% are singletons. The specimen sequenced was cord blood. The receptors derive from a newborn girl in good health.

This chain uses TRBV15 with TRBJ1-5; maybe TRBD1 (5 bases). The CDR3 is made up of 19 amino acids. Germline CDR1 and CDR2: LNHNV and YYDKDF (reference sequence). V lost 1 base and J lost 5, with 24 bases in between. This CDR3 is CATSRVPRAQRETDQPQHF. CDR3 coding DNA: TGTGCCACCAGCAGAGTCCCCAGGGCCCAGCGGGAAACGGATCAGCCCCAGCATTTT.

The chain uses TRBV20-1 and TRBJ2-7, with 7 bases lining up with TRBD2. The J call may be wrong; the DNA end is better matched by TRBJ2-5. The CDR3 has 14 amino acids. Germline loops: CDR1 DFQATT, CDR2 SNEGSKA (reference sequence). CDR3 nucleotides: TGCAGTGCTAGAGGGACTAGAGGTAGCGGGACCCAGTACTTC. It encodes CSARGTRGSGTQYF.

In this sample, this clonotype turned up many times. The rearrangement uses TRBV6-5 and TRBJ2-3, with D hard to call. V lost 1 base, J lost 3 bases, and 8 bases lay in between. Germline CDR1 is MNHEY and CDR2 is SVGAGI. The CDR3 is 14 residues long. DNA of the CDR3: TGTGCCAGCAGTTACTTCCTGGGGACAGATACGCAGTATTTT. It is translated as CASSYFLGTDTQYF.

The chain joins TRBV29-1 to TRBJ2-4, with D possibly TRBD2 on 5 matching bases. The J call may be incorrect, as the DNA end agrees better with TRBJ2-5. The CDR3 spans 12 residues. The germline gives CDR1 SQVTM, CDR2 ANQGSEA. In DNA form, the CDR3 reads TGCAGCGTTGGATCTGGAGGAGAGACCCAGTACTTC. Translation gives CSVGSGGETQYF.

This rearrangement joins TRBV3-1 to TRBJ2-3, with 8 bases lining up with TRBD2. Looked up from germline, CDR1 is LGHDT and CDR2 is YNNKEL (reference sequence). V shed 4 bases and J 1 base; nucleotides not matched to a gene: 7. CDR3 length: 16 amino acids. The CDR3 is CASSPPTGLGTDTQYF. CDR3 bases: TGTGCCAGCAGCCCGCCCACGGGACTAGGCACAGATACGCAGTATTTT.

This clonotype has only a few counts. This chain links TRBV12-3 or TRBV12-4 with TRBJ1-5; possibly TRBD1 for D (5 bases). With 6 bases removed from V and 4 bases from J, the gap between germline ends came to 19 bases. The CDR3 runs to 16 residues. CDR3 region: CASSPTGPEGNQPQHF. In DNA, the CDR3 is TGTGCCAGCAGCCCTACCGGGCCTGAGGGGAATCAGCCCCAGCATTTT.

J is TRBJ2-1 and V is TRBV7-2; D unclear. V shed 7 bases and J shed 5 bases, with 12 bases lying between them. Germline CDR1 is SGHTA and CDR2 is FQGNSA. The CDR3 contains 13 residues. The CDR3 DNA sequence: TGTGCCAGCACCTACGTCCCGAACAATGAGCAGTTCTTC. Its protein is CASTYVPNNEQFF.

The chain recombines TRBV29-1 with TRBJ2-7; 14 positions match TRBD2. The germline V gene encodes CDR1 SQVTM and CDR2 ANQGSEA. The CDR3 is 16 residues long. Trimming at V came to 4 bases and at J to 2 bases, leaving 7 bases not matched to a gene. The CDR3 DNA follows: TGCAGCGTTGCCGGGACTAGCGGGAGTACGCCCTACGAGCAGTACTTC. Translating gives CSVAGTSGSTPYEQYF.

This clonotype showed up just a few times. The V call is TRBV20-1, the J call TRBJ1-1; unclear D gene. Germline V gene lookup returns CDR1 DFQATT and CDR2 SNEGSKA (reference sequence). V was clipped by 4 bases and J by 8 bases, with 14 bases between them. The CDR3 is made up of 12 amino acids. CDR3 loop: CSAKRVFREAFF. The CDR3 nucleotides are TGCAGTGCTAAACGAGTTTTTCGGGAAGCTTTCTTT.

The chain carries TRBV20-1 and TRBJ2-4; 12 nucleotides agree with TRBD2. Germline CDR1 reads DFQATT; CDR2 reads SNEGSKA (reference sequence). The CDR3 covers 15 residues. Trimming removed 3 bases from V and 13 bases from J; junction bases left unmatched: 13. The CDR3 nucleotides are TGCAGTGCTAGGGCGACTAGCGGGGGCTACAATGAGCAGTACTTC. Translated: CSARATSGGYNEQYF.

The chain joins TRBV5-1 to TRBJ1-2; the D is unclear. The V and J ends lost 3 bases and 2 bases respectively, with 8 bases between them. Germline lookup yields CDR1 SGHRS and CDR2 YFSETQ. The CDR3 contains 13 residues. In DNA form, the CDR3 reads TGCGCCAGCAGCTCCCAGGAGAACTATGGCTACACCTTC. Its protein product is CASSSQENYGYTF.

A word on this clonotype: Germline and junction disagree at one end, which may indicate a read error. The V call is TRBV7-7, the J call TRBJ2-5; 7 positions match TRBD2. The CDR3 totals 15 residues. Germline CDR1 is SSHAT and CDR2 is FNYEAQ (reference sequence). The CDR3 spells CASSSGDYRRETQYF. The CDR3 DNA reads as TGTGCTAGCAGCTCGGGGGACTACCGTCGCGAGACCCAGTACTTC. Full variable domain (missing parts from reference TRBV7-7 and TRBJ2-5): GAGVSQSPRYKVTKRGQDVTLRCDPISSHATLYWYQQALGQGPEFLTYFNYEAQPDKSGLPSDRFSAERPEGSISTLTIQRTEQRDSAMYRCASSSGDYRRETQYFGPGTRLLVL.

This clonotype was seen only a few times. The rearrangement links TRBV19 to TRBJ2-7; 12 bases agree with TRBD2. Germline V CDR1 and CDR2: LNHDA, SQIVND (reference sequence). The CDR3 has 15 amino acids. V shed 6 bases, J shed 5 bases, and the junction held 8 bases outside the gene matches. CDR3 nucleotides: TGTGCCAGTAGCAGACTAGCGGGGGTTATCAACGAGCAGTACTTC. It is translated as CASSRLAGVINEQYF. The full variable domain, with the rest looked up from reference TRBV19 and TRBJ2-7, is DGGITQSPKYLFRKEGQNVTLSCEQNLNHDAMYWYRQDPGQGLRLIYYSQIVNDFQKGDIAEGYSVSREKKESFPLTVTSAQKNPTAFYLCASSRLAGVINEQYFGPGTRLTVT.

This clonotype showed up many times. This rearrangement joins TRBV27 to TRBJ2-5; D remains unclear. V was clipped by 7 bases and J by 2 bases, with 11 bases between them. The V gene's germline CDR1 is MNHEY and CDR2 SMNVEV (reference sequence). The CDR3 totals 13 residues. In DNA, the CDR3 is TGTGCCAGCACCAAACTTAATCAAGAGACCCAGTACTTC. Translated, it gives CASTKLNQETQYF.

This chain joins TRBV5-4 and TRBJ2-1, with D hard to call. Per the germline V gene, CDR1 is SGHNT and CDR2 is YYREEE (reference sequence). The germline V and J ends were trimmed by 2 bases and 9 bases, with 6 bases remaining between them. This CDR3 has 11 residues. CDR3 nucleotide sequence: TGTGCCAGCAGCTTAAGCTTTGAGCAGTTCTTC. This sequence encodes CASSLSFEQFF.

V usage is TRBV27 and J usage is TRBJ1-5; D is unclear. The CDR3 has 15 amino acids. V shed 1 base and J shed 3 bases, with 10 bases lying between them. Germline-derived CDR1 and CDR2 are MNHEY and SMNVEV (reference sequence). This chain's CDR3 is CASSLFGVDNQPQHF. CDR3 DNA sequence: TGTGCCAGCAGTTTATTTGGGGTAGACAATCAGCCCCAGCATTTT.

The chain couples TRBV20-1 to TRBJ1-6, with 8 bases identical to TRBD1. The V and J ends lost 1 base and 5 bases, in that order; junction bases with no gene match: 10. The germline V gene has CDR1 DFQATT and CDR2 SNEGSKA (reference sequence). CDR3 length: 17 residues. The CDR3 sequence: CSARGREGRGHNSPLHF. In nucleotides, the CDR3 is TGCAGTGCTAGAGGAAGGGAGGGCAGGGGGCATAATTCACCCCTCCACTTT.

The sample holds many counts of this clonotype. The CDR3 DNA reads TGCAGCGTTGAGGACAGCTCCTACAATGAGCAGTTCTTC. As protein: CSVEDSSYNEQFF. The chain recombines TRBV29-1 with TRBJ2-1, with D possibly being TRBD1 (6 bases). This CDR3 has 13 amino acids. Per the germline V gene, CDR1 is SQVTM and CDR2 is ANQGSEA. V lost 3 bases and J 0 bases, leaving 6 bases between the germline ends.

This clonotype has a count of ten or more. V and J are TRBV3-1 and TRBJ1-1; unclear D gene. V shed 1 base and J shed 3 bases, with 9 bases lying between them. Germline CDR1 and CDR2: LGHDT and YNNKEL (reference sequence). The CDR3 sequence is 14 residues long. In DNA, the CDR3 is TGTGCCAGCAGCCAAGGTACGGGTTACACTGAAGCTTTCTTT. This gives the protein CASSQGTGYTEAFF.

The chain combines TRBV3-1 with TRBJ1-2; 9 positions match TRBD1. Trimming took 1 base from V and 4 from J; bases not matched to a gene: 4. Germline values: CDR1 LGHDT, CDR2 YNNKEL (reference sequence). The CDR3 runs to 15 residues. For the CDR3, the DNA is TGTGCCAGCAGCCAAGTTACAGGGGGCTCCTATGGCTACACCTTC. This translates into CASSQVTGGSYGYTF.

This sequence joins TRBV20-1 and TRBJ1-4, with D possibly matching TRBD1 (6 bases). The ends were cut back, 1 base at V and 8 bases at J, with 11 bases in the middle. CDR1 is DFQATT, CDR2 SNEGSKA, per germline (reference sequence). The CDR3 contains 13 residues. CDR3 DNA: TGCAGTGCTAGAGCAGGGGAGGAAGAAAAACTGTTTTTT. Amino acids: CSARAGEEEKLFF.

The chain carries TRBV20-1 and TRBJ1-4, with D uncertain. Germline values: CDR1 DFQATT, CDR2 SNEGSKA (reference sequence). V was clipped by 2 bases and J by 10 bases, with 11 bases between them. The CDR3 has 12 residues. The CDR3 region has the DNA TGCAGTGCTAGACACCGGACCGGAAAACTGTTTTTT. Translation: CSARHRTGKLFF.